This TCR beta chain was sequenced for a study of blood T cell repertoires in COVID-19. Study-wide background: The United States, Italy and Spain provided the acute and convalescent COVID-19 samples. Nucleic acid was either cDNA or gDNA, and it came from T cells, B-cell-depleted T cells, or PBMCs.

Only one count was recorded for this clone. Clones were read by immunoSEQ multiplex PCR, and TCRdb kept only the in-frame ones, dropping some. The sample records 140,000 to 150,000 clones, roughly 88% being singletons. Trimming stripped 2 bases from V and 5 bases from J, with 9 bases between. This CDR3 contains 13 residues. Germline V gene sequence: CDR1 LNHDA, CDR2 SQIVND (reference sequence). The material sequenced was peripheral blood. The chain is built from TRBV19 and TRBJ1-1; a weak D match, TRBD1 (6 bases). The sequence was obtained from a man aged 60 to 69 with active or convalescent COVID-19. CDR3 DNA sequence: TGTGCCAGTAGTATACAGGGGTGGACTGAAGCTTTCTTT. It encodes CASSIQGWTEAFF.